The clone carrying this T cell receptor beta chain has a handful of counts. The V and J ends lost 0 bases and 8 bases respectively, with 14 bases between them. Germline values: CDR1 SGHRS, CDR2 YFSETQ. The CDR3 sequence is 14 residues long. As handled by the study authors: Amplification with reference gene primers provided the estimates of nucleated cell counts. This table comes from immunoSEQ multiplex PCR, and its TCRdb copy is limited to in-frame clones, with some not included. For V, J and clone size, that table is used; D and trimming come from the DNA. The sample includes under 100,000 clones, 75% to 90% of them seen just once. The sample originates from a study of blood T cell repertoires in COVID-19.

What was sequenced was peripheral blood. This receptor was obtained from a human donor in a cohort sampled during active COVID-19. The chain links TRBV5-1 to TRBJ1-1; unclear D gene. DNA for the CDR3: TGCGCCAGCAGCTTGGCCTTCGGAACGGGAGAAGCTTTCTTT. Amino acid sequence: CASSLAFGTGEAFF.